The rows below give T cell receptor beta chains drawn from one sample of a study of OX40 agonist ivuxolimab in advanced cancers. Using immunoSEQ multiplex PCR, the repertoire was profiled, and TCRdb retains in-frame clones only, with some absent. The data contain tens of thousands of clones, about 88% of them seen just once; the ten biggest clones take up 0.6% to 0.9%. The sample here was CD4+ or CD8+ T cells sorted from blood, taken in a trial of the OX40 agonist ivuxolimab. The receptors come from an adult with an advanced solid tumor such as melanoma, head and neck, liver or kidney cancer. Both conserved end residues are part of each CDR3. The order of the fields is D gene, J gene, clone size, V gene, CDR3 DNA, CDR3 protein. D genes are given only for firm matches. The size of a clone is reported for some rows only, either as once, few or many, or as a class for expanded clones.

NA TRBJ1-3 NA TRBV19 TGTGCCAGTAGTATAGCCTTTTCTGGAAACACCATATATTTT CASSIAFSGNTIYF
TRBD1 TRBJ2-3 NA TRBV9 TGTGCCAGCAGCCCGACAGGGAACACAGATACGCAGTATTTT CASSPTGNTDTQYF
TRBD2 TRBJ2-3 NA TRBV7-8 TGTGCCAGCACGCGTTTCGACAGAGGAGGGGAGCGGGAGGGTTCTCTGGATACGCAGTATTTT CASTRFDRGGEREGSLDTQYF
TRBD1 TRBJ2-6 NA TRBV19 TGTGCCAGTAGTTCGACAGGGTTTGACACTGGGGCCAACGTCCTGACTTTC CASSSTGFDTGANVLTF
NA TRBJ2-2 once TRBV19 TGTGCCAGTAGTCGAGAACAGAACACCGGGGAGCTGTTTTTT CASSREQNTGELFF
NA TRBJ2-2 NA TRBV29-1 TGCAGCGCAAGACAGTCCACCGGGGAGCTGTTTTTT CSARQSTGELFF
NA TRBJ1-5 NA TRBV10-3 TGTGCCATCTCCCCCAGCAATCAGCCCCAGCATTTT CAISPSNQPQHF
TRBD1 TRBJ1-6 once TRBV27 TGTGCCAGCAGTCGGGGACAGGGGTACTCACCCCTCCACTTT CASSRGQGYSPLHF
NA TRBJ2-5 NA TRBV6-1 TGTGCCAGCAGTCAGGAGGGGGGTACGGCCCAGTACTTC CASSQEGGTAQYF
TRBD1 TRBJ1-3 NA TRBV19 TGTGCCAGTAGTGGGGACAGGGCAAGCTCTGGAAACACCATATATTTT CASSGDRASSGNTIYF
NA TRBJ2-2 NA TRBV5-5 TGTGCCAGCAGCTCTAGGAACACCGGGGAGCTGTTTTTT CASSSRNTGELFF
NA TRBJ2-1 once TRBV7-2 TGTGCCAGCAGCTTAGGTAGCTCCTACAATGAGCAGTTCTTC CASSLGSSYNEQFF
NA TRBJ2-5 NA TRBV25-1 TGTGCCAGCAGTACTTCCAGGGCGGTAGAGACCCAGTACTTC CASSTSRAVETQYF
TRBD1 TRBJ2-7 NA TRBV19 TGTGCCAGTTCCAGTGGGAGGGGGACAGGGGACGACGAGCAGTACTTC CASSSGRGTGDDEQYF
TRBD1 TRBJ2-2 NA TRBV5-6 TGTGCCAGCAGCTTGAGGGACAGGGTGGTCACCGGGGAGCTGTTTTTT CASSLRDRVVTGELFF
NA TRBJ1-1 NA TRBV30 TGTGCCTGGAGTGTACTCGGACCTCCAAGCGGTGAAGTCACTGAAGCTTTCTTT CAWSVLGPPSGEVTEAFF
TRBD1 TRBJ1-3 NA TRBV23-1 TGCGCCAGCAGTCGGTCTCCGGGACAGACTTACTCTGGAAACACCATATATTTT CASSRSPGQTYSGNTIYF
TRBD1 TRBJ2-2 NA TRBV11-2 TGTGCCAGCAGCTTTAAACCGGGACAGGGCAACACCGGGGAGCTGTTTTTT CASSFKPGQGNTGELFF
TRBD1 TRBJ1-3 NA TRBV6-1 TGTGCCAGCAGTAAGGGACAGCACTCTGGAAACACCATATATTTT CASSKGQHSGNTIYF
NA TRBJ1-5 once TRBV6-5 TGTGCCAGCAGTCCCCTGCTGCCATCTCAGCCCCAGCATTTT CASSPLLPSQPQHF
NA TRBJ2-1 NA TRBV5-6 TGTGCCAGCAGCTTATGGGAACCGAGCTCCTACAATGAGCAGTTCTTC CASSLWEPSSYNEQFF
NA TRBJ1-1 NA TRBV7-3 TGTGCCAGCAGCTTAACTCTGAACACTGAAGCTTTCTTT CASSLTLNTEAFF
TRBD2 TRBJ2-1 NA TRBV9 TGTGCCAGCAGCGTAGATAGCGGGGGCTACAATGAGCAGTTCTTC CASSVDSGGYNEQFF
TRBD1 TRBJ2-7 once TRBV19 TGTGCCAGTAGTATGCGCGGACAGGGGGTTTCGGGCGAGCAGTACTTC CASSMRGQGVSGEQYF
NA TRBJ1-5 NA TRBV12-5 TGTGCTAGTGGTTTGTTGACAGAAGATCAGCCCCAGCATTTT CASGLLTEDQPQHF
NA TRBJ1-5 NA TRBV5-6 TGTGCCAGCAGCTCCAGGGTGGATCAGCCCCAGCATTTT CASSSRVDQPQHF
NA TRBJ2-2 NA TRBV30 TGTGCCTGGAGTAGGGAATCGCCGAACACCGGGGAGCTGTTTTTT CAWSRESPNTGELFF
NA TRBJ2-1 NA TRBV20-1 TGCAGTGCTAGAGCCTGGGATGAGCAGTTCTTC CSARAWDEQFF
TRBD1 TRBJ1-5 NA TRBV18 TGTGCCAGCTCACCGGTTCGCTCCGGGACAGGGCCAATCCGGGGGCCCCAGCATTTT CASSPVRSGTGPIRGPQHF
NA TRBJ1-1 NA TRBV19 TGTGCCAGTAGTATTCCGGGTCGGACTGAAGCTTTCTTT CASSIPGRTEAFF
NA TRBJ2-2 NA TRBV9 TGTGCCAGCAGCGTAGCTCGACGGTCCGGGGAGCTGTTTTTT CASSVARRSGELFF
NA TRBJ2-2 NA TRBV5-5 TGTGCCAGCAGCTTGTTAAAGTTCTGGCGGGACGGTGACACCGGGGAGCTGTTTTTT CASSLLKFWRDGDTGELFF
NA TRBJ1-6 NA TRBV11-1 TGTGCCAGCAGCTCGCCCGTCTATAATTCACCCCTCCACTTT CASSSPVYNSPLHF
NA TRBJ2-7 NA TRBV11-2 TGTGCCAGCAGCTTAGATGTGGGTTTTGCCTACGAGCAGTACTTC CASSLDVGFAYEQYF
NA TRBJ2-7 NA TRBV30 TGTGCCTTGGCCGGGGGAAATTACGAGCAGTACTTC CALAGGNYEQYF
NA TRBJ1-2 NA TRBV19 TGTGCCAGTAGTATGGAACGAAAGGGGCGCTACACCTTC CASSMERKGRYTF
NA TRBJ2-1 NA TRBV6-4 TGTGCCAGCAGTGTTCGGTCACGCAATGAGCAGTTCTTC CASSVRSRNEQFF
NA TRBJ1-2 NA TRBV6-1 TGTGCCAGCAGTGTTGACCCGGGACAACATGGCTACACCTTC CASSVDPGQHGYTF
NA TRBJ2-1 NA TRBV10-3 TGTGCCATCAGTGAGCCCCCCAATGAGCAGTTCTTC CAISEPPNEQFF
NA TRBJ1-2 NA TRBV14 TGTGCCAGCAGCCAAGGGGTCCTCCGATATGGCTACACCTTC CASSQGVLRYGYTF
NA TRBJ2-3 NA TRBV7-6 TGTGCCAGCAGCTTAGCGTTAAGGGGCGCTGGCACAGATACGCAGTATTTT CASSLALRGAGTDTQYF
TRBD1 TRBJ2-7 NA TRBV11-2 TGTGCCAGCAGCTTAGCTGGACAGGGGGGAATCAACGAGCAGTACTTC CASSLAGQGGINEQYF
TRBD1 TRBJ1-1 few TRBV11-2 TGTGCCAGCAGCTTATTGACAGGGGGCAGTTCCACTGAAGCTTTCTTT CASSLLTGGSSTEAFF
NA TRBJ1-5 once TRBV6-1 TGTGCCAGCAGCGGACCGCTAAGCAATCAGCCCCAGCATTTT CASSGPLSNQPQHF
NA TRBJ1-2 NA TRBV10-3 TGTGCCATCAGCCCCTATACGGGCGCTGCGGGGATCGGCTACACCTTC CAISPYTGAAGIGYTF
NA TRBJ2-2 NA TRBV5-6 TGTGCCAGCAGCTTGTACGGGCCGAACACCGGGGAGCTGTTTTTT CASSLYGPNTGELFF
TRBD1 TRBJ1-1 NA TRBV5-1 TGCGCCAGCAGCTCCGGTCTGGGGCTAGGGCAGGGGGCTAGGACTGAAGCTTTCTTT CASSSGLGLGQGARTEAFF
NA TRBJ1-5 NA TRBV19 TGTGCCAGTAGTCCGACCCAGGGGCCCCAGCATTTT CASSPTQGPQHF
NA TRBJ1-1 NA TRBV5-1 TGCGCCAGCAGCTTCGTGGTTCAATCTGAAGCTTTCTTT CASSFVVQSEAFF
TRBD2 TRBJ2-3 NA TRBV7-6 TGTGCCAGCAGCCGCCGACTAGCGGGGGACCAAAGCACAGATACGCAGTATTTT CASSRRLAGDQSTDTQYF
TRBD2 TRBJ2-1 NA TRBV11-3 TGTGCCAGCAGCTTAGCTGTGCGGGAGAGTGAGCAGTTCTTC CASSLAVRESEQFF
NA TRBJ1-4 NA TRBV28 TGTGCCAGCAGTTTAACGGGCAGGGTGGATGAAAAACTGTTTTTT CASSLTGRVDEKLFF
NA TRBJ1-5 NA TRBV9 TGTGCCAGCAGCGTAGCACAGGATCAGCCCCAGCATTTT CASSVAQDQPQHF
NA TRBJ1-1 NA TRBV7-4 TGTGCCAGCAGCCCCCTCAGGGGAGTGAACACTGAAGCTTTCTTT CASSPLRGVNTEAFF
NA TRBJ1-2 NA TRBV7-9 TGTGCCAGCAGCTTAGAGACACGAAACTATGGCTACACCTTC CASSLETRNYGYTF
TRBD2 TRBJ2-5 NA TRBV5-1 TGCGCCAGCAGCTTGGCGGGGACTAGCGGGGAGACCCAGTACTTC CASSLAGTSGETQYF
NA TRBJ2-3 NA TRBV29-1 TGCAGCGTTGAAGGGCAGGGGGGAGATACGCAGTATTTT CSVEGQGGDTQYF
TRBD1 TRBJ1-6 NA TRBV4-1 TGCGCCAGCAGCCACGGGAAGGGGGCGCGGGGATCACCCCTCCACTTT CASSHGKGARGSPLHF
TRBD1 TRBJ2-7 NA TRBV18 TGTGCCAGCTCTCCACCAGGGACAGGGCTTCCCGGGCAGTACTTC CASSPPGTGLPGQYF
TRBD1 TRBJ2-7 NA TRBV7-3 TGTGCCAGCAGCCACCCAGGACAGGGGAGGACCTACGAGCAGTACTTC CASSHPGQGRTYEQYF